These T cell receptor beta chains were read from a single sample in a study of memory CD4+ T cells and cytomegalovirus serostatus. TCRdb's copy holds only in-frame clones and misses some; the assay was immunoSEQ multiplex PCR. Of approximately 61,000 clones listed, about 81% were seen once; the top ten hold around 0.9%. Sequenced: memory CD4+ T cells from blood. These receptor sequences come from an adult in good health and CMV-seronegative. Both conserved end residues are part of each CDR3. D genes are given only for firm matches. Clone size is given for some rows only: seen once, a few or many times, or a class if the clone is expanded.

clone_size: -; v_call: TRBV5-1; d_call: TRBD2; j_call: TRBJ2-1; cdr3_nt: TGCGCCAGCAGGACCCTCTTAGCGGGATCGAAGGCCAATGAGCAGTTCTTC; cdr3_aa: CASRTLLAGSKANEQFF
clone_size: -; v_call: TRBV6-6; d_call: TRBD1; j_call: TRBJ2-7; cdr3_nt: TGTGCCAGCACCCAGGACAGGGGAAGAACCTTCGAGCAGTACTTC; cdr3_aa: CASTQDRGRTFEQYF
clone_size: -; v_call: TRBV15; d_call: TRBD2; j_call: TRBJ2-7; cdr3_nt: TGTGCCACCAGCAGAACGGGAGGACCCTACTACGAGCAGTACTTC; cdr3_aa: CATSRTGGPYYEQYF
clone_size: -; v_call: TRBV7-8; d_call: -; j_call: TRBJ2-3; cdr3_nt: TGTGCCAGCAGCTTAGCGGGCCCTAGAAGCACAGATACGCAGTATTTT; cdr3_aa: CASSLAGPRSTDTQYF
clone_size: -; v_call: TRBV11-3; d_call: -; j_call: TRBJ2-7; cdr3_nt: TGTGCCAGCAGACAGGGAGGCTACGAGCAGTACTTC; cdr3_aa: CASRQGGYEQYF
clone_size: -; v_call: TRBV5-5; d_call: -; j_call: TRBJ2-7; cdr3_nt: TGTGCCAGCAGCTTGGACCTAGCGCCTAGAGAGCAGTACTTC; cdr3_aa: CASSLDLAPREQYF
clone_size: -; v_call: TRBV7-2; d_call: -; j_call: TRBJ1-2; cdr3_nt: TGTGCCAGCAGTCCCAGGGCTAACTATGGCTACACCTTC; cdr3_aa: CASSPRANYGYTF
clone_size: few; v_call: TRBV4-2; d_call: -; j_call: TRBJ1-1; cdr3_nt: TGTGCCAGCAGCCCCTCACCTAACACTGAAGCTTTCTTT; cdr3_aa: CASSPSPNTEAFF
clone_size: -; v_call: TRBV10-1; d_call: -; j_call: TRBJ2-1; cdr3_nt: TGCGCCAGCTTCACAGGGATCGCCTACAATGAGCAGTTCTTC; cdr3_aa: CASFTGIAYNEQFF
clone_size: few; v_call: TRBV7-2; d_call: -; j_call: TRBJ1-4; cdr3_nt: TGTGCCAGCGCACTCCAAGGGACCTCCGGCCCTAATGAAAAACTGTTTTTT; cdr3_aa: CASALQGTSGPNEKLFF